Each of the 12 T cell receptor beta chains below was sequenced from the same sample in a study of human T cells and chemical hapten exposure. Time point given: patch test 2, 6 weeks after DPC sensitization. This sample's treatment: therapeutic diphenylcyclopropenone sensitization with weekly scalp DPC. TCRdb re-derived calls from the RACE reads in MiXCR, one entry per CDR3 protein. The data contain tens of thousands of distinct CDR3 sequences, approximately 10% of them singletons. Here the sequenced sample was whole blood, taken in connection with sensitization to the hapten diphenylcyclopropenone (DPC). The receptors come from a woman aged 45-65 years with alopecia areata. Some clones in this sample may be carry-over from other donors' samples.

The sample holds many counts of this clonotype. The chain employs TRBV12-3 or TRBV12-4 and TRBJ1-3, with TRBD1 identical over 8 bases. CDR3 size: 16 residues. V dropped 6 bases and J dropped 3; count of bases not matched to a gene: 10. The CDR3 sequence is CASRGQGISYGNTIYF. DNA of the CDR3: TGTGCCAGCAGAGGACAGGGTATATCGTATGGAAACACCATATATTTT.

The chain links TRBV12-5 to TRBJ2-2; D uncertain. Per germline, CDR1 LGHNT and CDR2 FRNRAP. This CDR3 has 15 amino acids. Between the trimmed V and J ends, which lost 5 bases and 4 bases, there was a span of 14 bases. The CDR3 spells CASGPSRASTGELFF. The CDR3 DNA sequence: TGTGCTAGTGGTCCCTCTCGGGCTAGCACCGGGGAGCTGTTTTTT.

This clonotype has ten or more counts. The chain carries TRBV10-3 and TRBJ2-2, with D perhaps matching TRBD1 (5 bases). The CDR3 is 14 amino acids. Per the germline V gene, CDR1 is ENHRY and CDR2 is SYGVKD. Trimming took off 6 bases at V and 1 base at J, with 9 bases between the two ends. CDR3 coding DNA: TGTGCCATCAGGGACACAGAGAACACCGGGGAGCTGTTTTTT. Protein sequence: CAIRDTENTGELFF.

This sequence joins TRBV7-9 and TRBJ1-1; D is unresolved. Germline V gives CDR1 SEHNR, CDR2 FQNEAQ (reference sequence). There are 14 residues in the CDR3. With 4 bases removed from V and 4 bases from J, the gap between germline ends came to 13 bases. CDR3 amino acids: CASSSHLSPTEAFF. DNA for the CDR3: TGTGCCAGCAGCTCCCATCTAAGTCCCACTGAAGCTTTCTTT.

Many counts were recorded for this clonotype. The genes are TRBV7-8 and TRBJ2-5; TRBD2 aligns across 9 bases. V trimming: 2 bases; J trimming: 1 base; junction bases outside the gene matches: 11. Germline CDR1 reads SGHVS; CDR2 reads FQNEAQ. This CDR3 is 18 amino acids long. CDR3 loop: CASSLPLTSGITQETQYF. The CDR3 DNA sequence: TGTGCCAGCAGCTTACCGCTGACTAGCGGAATAACCCAAGAGACCCAGTACTTC.

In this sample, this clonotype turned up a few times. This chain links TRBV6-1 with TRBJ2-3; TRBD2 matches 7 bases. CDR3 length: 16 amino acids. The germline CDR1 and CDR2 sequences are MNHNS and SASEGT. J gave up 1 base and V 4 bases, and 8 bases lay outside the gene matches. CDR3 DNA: TGTGCCAGCAGTGCCCCGAGTGGACTAGGCACAGATACGCAGTATTTT. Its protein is CASSAPSGLGTDTQYF.

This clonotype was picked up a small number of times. CDR3 loop: CASSSFWAAGELFF. The CDR3 nucleotides read TGTGCCAGCAGCTCATTCTGGGCCGCCGGGGAGCTGTTTTTT. The V and J genes are TRBV6-5 and TRBJ2-2; D gene uncertain. This CDR3 region has 14 residues. CDR1 and CDR2 from the germline V gene are MNHEY and SVGAGI. The germline V and J ends were trimmed by 6 bases and 6 bases, with 14 bases remaining between them.

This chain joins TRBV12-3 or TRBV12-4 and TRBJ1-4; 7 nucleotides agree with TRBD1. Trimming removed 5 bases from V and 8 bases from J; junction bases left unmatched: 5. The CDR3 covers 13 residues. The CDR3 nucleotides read TGTGCCAGCAGTCCGCTGGACAGGGAAAAACTGTTTTTT. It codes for CASSPLDREKLFF.

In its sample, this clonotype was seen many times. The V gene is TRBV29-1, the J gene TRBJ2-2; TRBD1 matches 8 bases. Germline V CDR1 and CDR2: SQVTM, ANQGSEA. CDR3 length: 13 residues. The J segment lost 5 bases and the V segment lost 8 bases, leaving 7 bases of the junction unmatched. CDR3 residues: CSIPQGATGELFF. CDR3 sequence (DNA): TGCAGCATCCCCCAGGGGGCGACCGGGGAGCTGTTTTTT.

CDR3 DNA: TGTGCCAGCAGCTTAGGAGGCCATGGCTACACCTTC. Translating it yields CASSLGGHGYTF. V gene TRBV7-9 combines with J gene TRBJ1-2; D unresolved. Germline values: CDR1 SEHNR, CDR2 FQNEAQ (reference sequence). CDR3 length: 12 residues. Trimming removed 1 base at V and 6 bases at J, with 6 bases between.

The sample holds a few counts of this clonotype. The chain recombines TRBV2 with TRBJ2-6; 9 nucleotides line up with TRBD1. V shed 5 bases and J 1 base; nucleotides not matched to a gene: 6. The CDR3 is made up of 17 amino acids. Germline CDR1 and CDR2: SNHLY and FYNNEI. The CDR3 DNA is TGTGCCAGCAGTAGGACAGGGGTGGGGTCTGGGGCCAACGTCCTGACTTTC. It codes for CASSRTGVGSGANVLTF.

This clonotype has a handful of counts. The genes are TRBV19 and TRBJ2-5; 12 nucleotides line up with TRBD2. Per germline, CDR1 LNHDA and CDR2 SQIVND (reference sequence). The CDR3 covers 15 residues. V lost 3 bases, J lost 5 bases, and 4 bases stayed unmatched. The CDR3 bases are TGTGCCAGTAGTATGCTAGCGGGAGGGATGGAGACCCAGTACTTC. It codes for CASSMLAGGMETQYF. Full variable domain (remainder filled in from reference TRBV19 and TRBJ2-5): DGGITQSPKYLFRKEGQNVTLSCEQNLNHDAMYWYRQDPGQGLRLIYYSQIVNDFQKGDIAEGYSVSREKKESFPLTVTSAQKNPTAFYLCASSMLAGGMETQYFGPGTRLLVL.